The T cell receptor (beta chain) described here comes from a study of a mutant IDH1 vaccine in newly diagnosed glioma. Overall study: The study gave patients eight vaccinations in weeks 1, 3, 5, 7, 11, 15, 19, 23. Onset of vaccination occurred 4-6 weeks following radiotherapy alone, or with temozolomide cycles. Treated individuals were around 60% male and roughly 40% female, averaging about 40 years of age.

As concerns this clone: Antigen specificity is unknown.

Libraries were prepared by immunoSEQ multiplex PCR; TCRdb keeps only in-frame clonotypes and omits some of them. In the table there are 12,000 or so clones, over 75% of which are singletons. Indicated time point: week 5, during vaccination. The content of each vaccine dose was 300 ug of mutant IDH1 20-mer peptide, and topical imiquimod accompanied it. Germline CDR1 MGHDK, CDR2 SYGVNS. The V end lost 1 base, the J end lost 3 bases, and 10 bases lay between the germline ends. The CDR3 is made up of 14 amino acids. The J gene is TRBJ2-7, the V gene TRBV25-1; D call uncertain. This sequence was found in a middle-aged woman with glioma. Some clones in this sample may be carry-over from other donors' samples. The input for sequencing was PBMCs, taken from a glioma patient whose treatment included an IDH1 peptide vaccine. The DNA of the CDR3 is TGTGCCAGCAGTGAATGGGCAGATAGCTACGAGCAGTACTTC. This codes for CASSEWADSYEQYF.